What follows are 25 T cell receptor beta chains derived from one specimen sequenced in a study of technical replicates of blood from a handful of donors. Libraries were prepared by immunoSEQ multiplex PCR; TCRdb keeps only in-frame clonotypes and omits some of them. The sample lists 72,000 or so clones; roughly 94% were seen once. The sample consisted of T cells isolated from PBMCs. The receptor set was obtained from a human donor in good health.

The V and J genes are TRBV2 and TRBJ2-2; 7 bases fit TRBD2. The ends lost 6 bases at V and 2 bases at J; junction bases unmatched: 15. There are 18 residues in the CDR3. Germline loops: CDR1 SNHLY, CDR2 FYNNEI. CDR3 in amino acids: CASRRGKGLAENTGELFF. CDR3 DNA: TGTGCCAGCAGGCGGGGGAAAGGGCTAGCGGAAAACACCGGGGAGCTGTTTTTT.

V and J are TRBV11-2 and TRBJ2-1; D perhaps matches TRBD2 (5 bases). The CDR3 is made up of 15 amino acids. CDR1 is SGHAT and CDR2 is FQNNGV in the germline V gene. V was trimmed by 3 bases and J by 3 bases, leaving 12 bases between them. CDR3 DNA: TGTGCCAGCAGCTTTGGTGGGAGACTCTACAATGAGCAGTTCTTC. It encodes CASSFGGRLYNEQFF.

This chain connects TRBV4-1 to TRBJ2-1, with 12 nucleotides matching TRBD2. With 6 bases clipped from V and 5 bases from J, the junction kept 2 bases outside the gene matches. The CDR3 is 14 amino acids. The V gene's germline CDR1 is MGHRA and CDR2 YSYEKL. The CDR3 reads CASSGLAGHNEQFF. As DNA, the CDR3 is TGCGCCAGCAGTGGACTAGCGGGACACAATGAGCAGTTCTTC.

This chain uses TRBV11-2 with TRBJ2-3, with TRBD1 as a possible D gene (5 bases). CDR3 length equals 14 residues. Trimming took off 3 bases at V and 1 base at J, with 8 bases between the two ends. Per germline, CDR1 SGHAT and CDR2 FQNNGV. In DNA, the CDR3 is TGTGCCAGCAGCTTCCAAGGGGGCACAGATACGCAGTATTTT. Amino acids: CASSFQGGTDTQYF.

The chain uses TRBV5-1 and TRBJ2-2; 7 bases line up with TRBD2. CDR3 size: 16 residues. CDR1 is SGHRS and CDR2 is YFSETQ in the germline V gene. Trimming cost V 2 bases and J 4 bases; bases outside gene matches: 8. The CDR3 sequence: CASSLYAAGPTGELFF. The CDR3 region has the DNA TGCGCCAGCAGCTTATATGCAGCGGGACCCACCGGGGAGCTGTTTTTT.

V is TRBV25-1 and J is TRBJ2-7, with 10 bases fitting TRBD1. Trimming cost V 3 bases and J 3 bases; bases outside gene matches: 2. The CDR3 runs 14 residues. The germline V gene encodes CDR1 MGHDK and CDR2 SYGVNS. This chain's CDR3 is CASSDGTGDYEQYF. The CDR3 DNA follows: TGTGCCAGCAGTGACGGGACAGGGGACTACGAGCAGTACTTC.

V and J are TRBV4-1 and TRBJ2-7; weak D call: TRBD2 (5 bases). The CDR3 has 13 residues. The germline V and J ends were trimmed by 0 bases and 5 bases, with 8 bases remaining between them. Germline V CDR1 and CDR2: MGHRA, YSYEKL. The CDR3 here is CASSQDHGDEQYF. CDR3 coding DNA: TGCGCCAGCAGCCAAGATCACGGGGACGAGCAGTACTTC.

The chain couples TRBV27 to TRBJ2-5, with TRBD1 matching 9 bases. Germline V lookup: CDR1 MNHEY, CDR2 SMNVEV (reference sequence). The length of the CDR3 is 13 residues. Trimming cost V 2 bases and J 5 bases; bases outside gene matches: 0. CDR3 in amino acids: CASSLGQGETQYF. The DNA of the CDR3 is TGTGCCAGCAGTTTAGGACAGGGGGAGACCCAGTACTTC.

The rearrangement joins TRBV19 to TRBJ1-5; 9 nucleotides align to TRBD1. From germline, CDR1 is LNHDA and CDR2 SQIVND (reference sequence). The J segment lost 4 bases and the V segment lost 5 bases, leaving 9 bases of the junction unmatched. CDR3 length: 16 residues. The CDR3 region is CASSASRDRANQPQHF. The CDR3 DNA reads as TGTGCCAGTAGTGCCTCCAGGGACAGGGCAAATCAGCCCCAGCATTTT.

The chain has TRBV18 and TRBJ1-5, with D perhaps TRBD1 (6 bases). The V gene lost 2 bases and the J gene lost 3 bases, with 11 bases spanning the gap. CDR1 is KGHSH and CDR2 is LQKENI in the germline V gene. This CDR3 comprises 15 residues. The DNA for the CDR3 is TGTGCCAGCTCACCATTAACAGGGAACAATCAGCCCCAGCATTTT. Its translation is CASSPLTGNNQPQHF. Variable domain in full (rest from reference TRBV18 and TRBJ1-5): NAGVMQNPRHLVRRRGQEARLRCSPMKGHSHVYWYRQLPEEGLKFMVYLQKENIIDESGMPKERFSAEFPKEGPSILRIQQVVRGDSAAYFCASSPLTGNNQPQHFGDGTRLSIL.

The V gene is TRBV6-1, the J gene TRBJ1-5; weak D call: TRBD1 (5 bases). The V gene lost 3 bases and the J gene lost 4 bases, with 7 bases spanning the gap. The CDR3 is 13 residues long. CDR1 and CDR2 from the germline V gene are MNHNS and SASEGT. In nucleotides, the CDR3 is TGTGCCAGCAGTGATAAGGGGAATCAGCCCCAGCATTTT. Its translation: CASSDKGNQPQHF.

The chain carries TRBV4-2 and TRBJ2-3; 11 bases line up with TRBD2. The CDR3 runs to 19 residues. Looked up from germline, CDR1 is LGHNA and CDR2 is YNFKEQ. The V segment lost 1 base and the J segment 3 bases; nucleotides outside the gene matches: 12. The CDR3 loop reads CASSQVQLAGVLTTDTQYF. CDR3 coding DNA: TGTGCCAGCAGCCAAGTTCAACTAGCGGGAGTACTGACTACAGATACGCAGTATTTT.

The chain has TRBV4-2 and TRBJ1-1, with a tentative D call TRBD1 (5 bases). The V and J ends lost 5 bases and 5 bases respectively, with 12 bases between them. The CDR3 consists of 13 residues. Germline V gives CDR1 LGHNA, CDR2 YNFKEQ. CDR3 bases: TGTGCCAGCAGCTCCGGGGGGGGTACTGAAGCTTTCTTT. The encoded protein is CASSSGGGTEAFF.

The CDR3: CASSQPWTGGQETQYF. The CDR3 region has the DNA TGCGCCAGCAGCCAGCCCTGGACAGGGGGTCAGGAGACCCAGTACTTC. The chain carries TRBV4-1 and TRBJ2-5; 10 nucleotides align to TRBD1. Per germline, CDR1 MGHRA and CDR2 YSYEKL. The CDR3 consists of 16 residues. V gave up 3 bases and J gave up 5 bases; unmatched junction bases: 9.

This chain links TRBV7-9 with TRBJ1-5; maybe TRBD1 (6 bases). Germline assignment: CDR1 SEHNR and CDR2 FQNEAQ (reference sequence). Trimming stripped 4 bases from V and 7 bases from J, with 14 bases between. CDR3 length equals 14 residues. The CDR3 protein is CASSSPGRGQPQHF. CDR3 nucleotides: TGTGCCAGCAGCTCCCCCGGGAGGGGGCAGCCCCAGCATTTT.

In the case of this clone: A read error may produce the germline difference seen at one junction end. The rearrangement joins TRBV13 to TRBJ2-1; TRBD1 aligns across 7 bases. The CDR3 covers 15 residues. Germline CDR1 reads PRHDT; CDR2 reads FYEKMQ (reference sequence). CDR3 protein: CASSIGTVFGNEQFF. CDR3 coding DNA: TGTGCCAGCAGCATAGGGACAGTCTTCGGCAATGAGCAGTTCTTC.

The genes are TRBV7-2 and TRBJ2-7; the match to TRBD2 covers 14 bases. The V gene end was trimmed by 5 bases and the J gene end by 5 bases; junction bases not matched to a gene: 17. This CDR3 contains 19 residues. CDR1 and CDR2 (germline): SGHTA, FQGNSA. CDR3 sequence: CASSGSYAGLAGEGNEQYF. For the CDR3, the DNA is TGTGCCAGCAGCGGAAGCTACGCGGGACTAGCGGGAGAAGGAAACGAGCAGTACTTC.

The rearrangement joins TRBV6-6 to TRBJ2-7; TRBD1 aligns across 8 bases. J gave up 7 bases and V 8 bases, and 4 bases lay outside the gene matches. This CDR3 is 11 amino acids long. CDR1 is MNHNY, CDR2 SVGAGI, per germline (reference sequence). The CDR3 loop reads CASLTGGEQYF. The CDR3 DNA reads TGTGCCAGCCTTACAGGGGGAGAGCAGTACTTC.

This clone was recorded once. This chain connects TRBV7-3 to TRBJ2-2; D perhaps matches TRBD1 (6 bases). The CDR3 is 13 residues long. Trimming removed 5 bases from V and 5 bases from J, with 9 bases in between. Germline V CDR1 and CDR2: SGHTA, FQGTGA. CDR3 sequence reads: CASSAQGTGELFF. CDR3 in DNA: TGTGCCAGCAGCGCCCAGGGGACCGGGGAGCTGTTTTTT.

The chain couples TRBV5-6 to TRBJ2-3; 10 bases fit TRBD1. Germline V lookup: CDR1 SGHDT, CDR2 YYEEEE. The J segment lost 6 bases and the V segment lost 0 bases, leaving 1 base of the junction unmatched. CDR3 length equals 14 residues. CDR3 sequence: CASSLEDRGDTQYF. The CDR3 nucleotides are TGTGCCAGCAGCTTGGAGGACAGGGGGGATACGCAGTATTTT.

The rearrangement joins TRBV6-1 to TRBJ2-4, with 7 bases fitting TRBD2. V lost 4 bases, J lost 1 base, and 7 bases stayed unmatched. The V gene's germline CDR1 is MNHNS and CDR2 SASEGT. CDR3 length: 16 residues. CDR3 sequence: CASSGGGSWAKNIQYF. The CDR3 DNA follows: TGTGCCAGCAGTGGGGGAGGGTCATGGGCCAAAAACATTCAGTACTTC.

V gene TRBV6-5 combines with J gene TRBJ1-2, with 7 bases matching TRBD1. This CDR3 spans 16 amino acids. CDR1 and CDR2 from the germline V gene are MNHEY and SVGAGI. V was pared by 4 bases and J by 5 bases, with 13 bases of the junction left unmatched. The CDR3, as DNA: TGTGCCAGCAGTTCCCGTGGAGGGGGCCTCCTTTATGGCTACACCTTC. Its protein is CASSSRGGGLLYGYTF.

The chain recombines TRBV27 with TRBJ2-3; 11 nucleotides align to TRBD2. The CDR3 length is 16 residues. Germline assignment: CDR1 MNHEY and CDR2 SMNVEV (reference sequence). With V trimmed by 4 bases and J by 4 bases, 7 bases remained unmatched. Here the CDR3 reads CASSYILAGGPDTQYF. The CDR3 bases are TGTGCCAGCAGTTACATCCTAGCGGGAGGCCCAGATACGCAGTATTTT.

This chain connects TRBV2 to TRBJ2-3; 7 positions agree with TRBD1. Germline CDR1 and CDR2: SNHLY and FYNNEI. Trimming removed 3 bases from V and 2 bases from J; junction bases left unmatched: 11. This CDR3 has 17 amino acids. CDR3: CASSEPGTVLNTDTQYF. The CDR3 coding sequence is TGTGCCAGCAGTGAGCCCGGGACAGTACTCAACACAGATACGCAGTATTTT.

This chain joins TRBV27 and TRBJ1-2; D might be TRBD1 (6 bases). This CDR3 has 16 residues. V was cut by 0 bases and J by 4 bases, with 15 bases left in between. CDR1 is MNHEY and CDR2 is SMNVEV in the germline V gene (reference sequence). CDR3 protein: CASSLSIGGASYGYTF. CDR3 in DNA: TGTGCCAGCAGTTTATCGATTGGGGGGGCTTCCTATGGCTACACCTTC.